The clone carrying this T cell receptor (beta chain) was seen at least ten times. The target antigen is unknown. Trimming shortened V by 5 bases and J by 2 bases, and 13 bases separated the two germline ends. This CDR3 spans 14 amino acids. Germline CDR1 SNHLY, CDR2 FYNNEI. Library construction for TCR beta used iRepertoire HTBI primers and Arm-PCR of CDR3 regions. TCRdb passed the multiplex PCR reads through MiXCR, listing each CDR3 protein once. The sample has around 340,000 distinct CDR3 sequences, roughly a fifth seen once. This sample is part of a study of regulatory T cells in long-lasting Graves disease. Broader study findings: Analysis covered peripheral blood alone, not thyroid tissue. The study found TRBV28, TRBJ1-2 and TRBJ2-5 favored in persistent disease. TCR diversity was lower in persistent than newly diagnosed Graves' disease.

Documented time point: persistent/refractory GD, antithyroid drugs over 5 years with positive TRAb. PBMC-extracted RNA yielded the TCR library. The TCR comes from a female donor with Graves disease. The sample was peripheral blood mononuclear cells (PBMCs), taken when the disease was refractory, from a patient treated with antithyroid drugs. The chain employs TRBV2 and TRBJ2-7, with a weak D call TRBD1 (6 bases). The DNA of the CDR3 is TGTGCCAGCAGTAGAAGCGACAGGACCTACGAGCAGTACTTC. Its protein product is CASSRSDRTYEQYF. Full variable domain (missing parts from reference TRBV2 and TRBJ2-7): EPEVTQTPSHQVTQMGQEVILRCVPISNHLYFYWYRQILGQKVEFLVSFYNNEISEKSEIFDDQFSVERPDGSNFTLKIRSTKLEDSAMYFCASSRSDRTYEQYFGPGTRLTVT.